This TCR beta chain was found in a study of Ad26.COV2.S vaccination and SARS-CoV-2 variants. About the research overall: Participants got Ad26.COV2.S intramuscularly, once or twice 56 days apart.

Remarks on this clone: What it recognizes is unknown.

Study-level results: After vaccination, reports described spike-specific CD8+ and CD4+ T cell responses as showing substantial breadth. Possibly, TCR breadth and depth analyses underestimated total T cell responses.

As for treatment: roughly 20 received Ad26.COV2.S at low or high dose, single or two shots; roughly five received placebo; per-sample allocation not given. Specimens were obtained on day 63 following the first vaccine or placebo injection. Germline CDR1 SGDLS, CDR2 YYNGEE. With 3 bases removed from V and 6 bases from J, the gap between germline ends came to 12 bases. The CDR3 is 13 amino acids. Measured with immunoSEQ multiplex PCR; TCRdb has only the in-frame clones, and not every one. The sample includes around 300,000 clones, about 88% of them seen just once. This receptor was taken from a person aged 18-60 years who received the Ad26.COV2.S COVID-19 vaccine or a placebo. The sample in question was peripheral blood, obtained in a trial of Ad26.COV2.S vaccine versus placebo. This chain connects TRBV9 to TRBJ1-1, with D perhaps matching TRBD1 (6 bases). This CDR3 is CASSGIGGAEAFF. The CDR3 DNA reads as TGTGCCAGCAGCGGGATCGGGGGCGCTGAAGCTTTCTTT.